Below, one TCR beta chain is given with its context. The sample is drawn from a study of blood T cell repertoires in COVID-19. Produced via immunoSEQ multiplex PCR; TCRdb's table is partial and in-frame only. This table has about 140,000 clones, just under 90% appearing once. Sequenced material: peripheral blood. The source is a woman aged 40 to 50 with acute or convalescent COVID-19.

The CDR3, as DNA: TGTGCCAGCAGCCCTACCGGGACATCAACCTACGAGCAGTACTTC. This translates into CASSPTGTSTYEQYF. V and J are TRBV7-9 and TRBJ2-7; a possible D gene is TRBD1 (6 bases). V lost 5 bases and J lost 2, with 16 bases in between. The germline CDR1 and CDR2 sequences are SEHNR and FQNEAQ (reference sequence). The CDR3 is 15 amino acids.